This entry lists 17 T cell receptor beta chains sequenced from one sample in a study of cytomegalovirus exposure and HLA in healthy donors. PCR amplification relied on 60 Vbeta primers (plus 13 Jbeta primers). TCRdb's copy holds only in-frame clones and misses some; the assay was immunoSEQ multiplex PCR. Among about 110,000 clones listed, around 88% were seen once. Sequenced input: PBMCs. All receptors derive from a man aged 40-55 years in good health and CMV-seronegative.

The CDR3 reads CASTRTGPSYGYTF. CDR3 in DNA: TGTGCCAGCACCAGGACAGGGCCAAGCTATGGCTACACCTTC. The chain joins TRBV6-5 to TRBJ1-2, with 8 bases lining up with TRBD1. The V gene's germline CDR1 is MNHEY and CDR2 SVGAGI. Trimming cost V 7 bases and J 4 bases; bases outside gene matches: 8. The CDR3 sequence is 14 residues long.

The rearrangement uses TRBV27 and TRBJ2-1, with D possibly matching TRBD1 (5 bases). The germline CDR1 and CDR2 sequences are MNHEY and SMNVEV (reference sequence). Trimming took off 3 bases at V and 7 bases at J, with 13 bases between the two ends. This CDR3 region has 14 residues. The chain's CDR3 is CASSFLAGKNEQFF. The CDR3 nucleotides are TGTGCCAGCAGTTTTCTGGCAGGGAAGAATGAGCAGTTCTTC.

The chain uses TRBV4-1 and TRBJ1-2, with 9 bases aligning to TRBD1. The CDR3 covers 13 residues. Germline trimming cut 4 bases from V and 5 bases from J; bases unmatched to any gene: 2. Germline V gene lookup returns CDR1 MGHRA and CDR2 YSYEKL. CDR3 coding DNA: TGCGCCAGCAGCCTCGGGACAGGGTATGGCTACACCTTC. As protein: CASSLGTGYGYTF.

In this sample, this clone turned up once. Distinct nucleotide sequences in the sample also encode this CDR3. The chain carries TRBV6-5 and TRBJ1-1; D ambiguous. The CDR3 is 14 residues long. Germline lookup yields CDR1 MNHEY and CDR2 SVGAGI. Trimming took off 0 bases at V and 2 bases at J, with 7 bases between the two ends. The CDR3, as DNA: TGTGCCAGCAGTTACTCAGAGGGCAACACTGAAGCTTTCTTT. Translated: CASSYSEGNTEAFF.

This clone has just one count. V is TRBV5-1 and J is TRBJ2-2; 10 bases are shared with TRBD1. This CDR3 comprises 17 residues. Unmatched junction bases numbered 10, after V lost 4 bases and J lost 4 bases. CDR1 and CDR2 (germline): SGHRS, YFSETQ. Here the CDR3 DNA reads TGCGCCAGCAGCACCACTTCCGGGACAGGGGCCACCGGGGAGCTGTTTTTT. Its translation is CASSTTSGTGATGELFF.

This clone was seen a single time. The chain links TRBV19 to TRBJ2-2; 7 bases line up with TRBD1. Unmatched junction bases numbered 7, after V lost 4 bases and J lost 5 bases. The CDR3 totals 15 residues. CDR1 and CDR2 (germline): LNHDA, SQIVND (reference sequence). This CDR3 is CASSTKRDRTGELFF. CDR3 sequence (DNA): TGTGCCAGTAGTACAAAAAGGGACAGAACCGGGGAGCTGTTTTTT.

CDR3 sequence reads: CASSVQVNTEAFF. For the CDR3, the DNA is TGTGCCAGCAGTGTGCAGGTAAACACTGAAGCTTTCTTT. The chain joins TRBV6-1 to TRBJ1-1; D is uncertain. Germline assignment: CDR1 MNHNS and CDR2 SASEGT. The CDR3 spans 13 residues. Trimming pared 4 bases from V and 2 bases from J, leaving 8 bases between.

DNA for the CDR3: TGTGCCAGAAGGCGTACCGACAGGGGGCCTCAGCCCCAGCATTTT. Protein sequence: CARRRTDRGPQPQHF. The V call is TRBV5-3, the J call TRBJ1-5, with 10 bases identical to TRBD1. TRBV5-3 is flagged as an ORF with uncertain function. The CDR3 loop spans 15 amino acids. V shed 5 bases and J 6 bases; nucleotides not matched to a gene: 8.

The rearrangement links TRBV9 to TRBJ2-5; 7 bases match TRBD1. Germline V lookup: CDR1 SGDLS, CDR2 YYNGEE. The ends lost 4 bases at V and 5 bases at J; junction bases unmatched: 5. The CDR3 runs to 13 residues. The CDR3 loop is CASSRQGWETQYF. The CDR3 DNA reads TGTGCCAGCAGCAGACAGGGCTGGGAGACCCAGTACTTC.

The V call is TRBV6-1, the J call TRBJ2-3; tentative D call: TRBD2 (5 bases). CDR1 and CDR2 (germline): MNHNS, SASEGT. V gave up 2 bases and J gave up 9 bases, with 12 bases separating them. The CDR3 is made up of 13 amino acids. The CDR3 is CASSEWQGGTQYF. CDR3 nucleotide sequence: TGTGCCAGCAGTGAATGGCAAGGAGGCACGCAGTATTTT.

This rearrangement joins TRBV5-6 to TRBJ1-1, with D perhaps matching TRBD1 (6 bases). This CDR3 is built from 16 residues. Trimming removed 7 bases at V and 1 base at J, with 20 bases between. In germline, CDR1 is SGHDT, CDR2 YYEEEE. DNA for the CDR3: TGTGCCAGCTATTCCACCCTAAGGGGGAAGAACACTGAAGCTTTCTTT. This sequence encodes CASYSTLRGKNTEAFF.

This rearrangement joins TRBV29-1 to TRBJ1-2; D is ambiguous. The germline gives CDR1 SQVTM, CDR2 ANQGSEA. V was trimmed by 3 bases and J by 8 bases, leaving 13 bases between them. This CDR3 contains 12 residues. The CDR3 reads CSVEYSPSGYTF. The CDR3, as DNA: TGCAGCGTTGAGTACAGCCCCAGCGGCTACACCTTC.

This clone was detected a few times. Here the CDR3 DNA reads TGTGCCAGCAGTCACAACAGGGTAGGACAGCCCCAGCATTTT. As protein: CASSHNRVGQPQHF. The V gene is TRBV27, the J gene TRBJ1-5; D perhaps matches TRBD1 (6 bases). This CDR3 spans 14 amino acids. V shed 5 bases and J shed 7 bases, with 15 bases lying between them. Per germline, CDR1 MNHEY and CDR2 SMNVEV (reference sequence).

The chain joins TRBV30 to TRBJ2-6; tentative D call: TRBD2 (5 bases). The CDR3 length is 16 residues. Germline CDR1 GTSNPN, CDR2 SVGIG (reference sequence). Trimming took 3 bases from V and 4 from J, leaving 16 bases between them. CDR3 sequence reads: CAWSLGRRLGANVLTF. The CDR3 DNA reads TGTGCCTGGAGCTTAGGGCGGAGGCTCGGGGCCAACGTCCTGACTTTC.

This chain connects TRBV5-1 to TRBJ2-1; 8 bases fit TRBD1. Trimming took 4 bases from V and 6 from J; bases not matched to a gene: 9. Germline CDR1 reads SGHRS; CDR2 reads YFSETQ. There are 15 residues in the CDR3. Written as DNA, the CDR3 is TGCGCCAGCAGCCCCAGGCAGGGGGCAAGCAATGAGCAGTTCTTC. Protein: CASSPRQGASNEQFF.

This sequence joins TRBV5-1 and TRBJ2-5, with D perhaps matching TRBD1 (5 bases). The CDR3 contains 14 residues. The V end was cut by 4 bases, the J end by 5 bases, with 15 bases between. From germline, CDR1 is SGHRS and CDR2 YFSETQ. CDR3 sequence reads: CASSTGQGTETQYF. In nucleotides, the CDR3 is TGCGCCAGCAGCACCGGGCAGGGAACGGAGACCCAGTACTTC.

The genes are TRBV5-1 and TRBJ1-1; D ambiguous. The germline gives CDR1 SGHRS, CDR2 YFSETQ. Deletions cut 1 base from V and 6 bases from J, with 19 bases between. CDR3 length: 16 amino acids. The CDR3 reads CASSLSLSLMGAEAFF. The CDR3 DNA sequence: TGCGCCAGCAGCTTGTCCTTGAGCCTAATGGGAGCTGAAGCTTTCTTT.